Below are 17 T cell receptor beta chains sequenced from a single sample in a study of blood T cells in healthy people across ages (dated by TCRdb to between 2014 and 2017). The receptor library was made with 5' RACE. Sequencing was performed on an Illumina HiSeq 2500. The second PCR ran for roughly 7 to 11 cycles and used a J-beta primer mix along with a sample-barcoded 5' primer. The public reads were quality trimmed at Q25 with fastp and then assembled into clones with MiXCR by TCRdb, keeping productive beta chains. Rows are combined by CDR3 protein, so each entry shows the most common genes and DNA. For this sample there are approximately 1,000,000 distinct CDR3 sequences; more than 30% appear just once. The biggest ten clones account for 13% of the sample. Sequencing was done on a sample of blood. The receptors stem from a man between 18 and 29 years old in good health.

This clonotype turned up a few times. J is TRBJ1-1 and V is TRBV11-2; no clear D gene. CDR1 and CDR2 from the germline V gene are SGHAT and FQNNGV. The CDR3 extends over 17 amino acids. Trimming pared 0 bases from V and 0 bases from J, leaving 14 bases between. CDR3 residues: CASSLERRSVMNTEAFF. The CDR3 nucleotides are TGTGCCAGCAGCTTAGAAAGGCGTTCTGTTATGAACACTGAAGCTTTCTTT.

This clonotype occurred a few times. The chain couples TRBV20-1 to TRBJ1-1, with D perhaps matching TRBD1 (5 bases). The V end lost 3 bases, the J end lost 3 bases, and 11 bases lay between the germline ends. The CDR3 totals 13 residues. Germline CDR1 is DFQATT and CDR2 is SNEGSKA (reference sequence). Written as DNA, the CDR3 is TGCAGTGCTAGGAGGGACGTATACACTGAAGCTTTCTTT. The encoded protein is CSARRDVYTEAFF.

The V call is TRBV29-1, the J call TRBJ2-1, with 10 bases fitting TRBD2. The tail of the sequence fits TRBJ2-7 better, so the J call may be wrong. The CDR3 is made up of 15 amino acids. CDR1 SQVTM and CDR2 ANQGSEA come from the germline V gene. The CDR3 sequence is CSVEASGGGYNEQYF. The CDR3 region has the DNA TGCAGCGTTGAGGCTAGCGGGGGAGGCTACAATGAGCAGTACTTC.

The chain recombines TRBV7-9 with TRBJ2-3, with 11 bases that match TRBD1. CDR1 and CDR2 (germline): SEHNR, FQNEAQ (reference sequence). This CDR3 has 17 residues. The trim removed 5 bases at V and 2 bases at J, leaving 9 bases unmatched. For the CDR3, the DNA is TGTGCCAGCAGCGAGGGACAGGGGGTTCGTGACACAGATACGCAGTATTTT. Translating it yields CASSEGQGVRDTDTQYF.

This rearrangement joins TRBV5-1 to TRBJ1-6, with 9 bases aligning to TRBD1. CDR3 length: 14 residues. Germline CDR1 reads SGHRS; CDR2 reads YFSETQ. J gave up 8 bases and V 3 bases, and 3 bases lay outside the gene matches. DNA for the CDR3: TGCGCCAGCAGCTACGACAGGGGGGATTCACCCCTCCACTTT. It yields the protein CASSYDRGDSPLHF.

The chain links TRBV12-3 or TRBV12-4 to TRBJ1-6; maybe TRBD1 (6 bases). This CDR3 region has 16 residues. The V end lost 6 bases, the J end lost 7 bases, and 19 bases lay between the germline ends. CDR3 residues: CASRGRGGGKNSPLHF. As DNA, the CDR3 is TGTGCCAGCAGGGGCAGGGGAGGCGGAAAAAATTCACCCCTCCACTTT.

This chain uses TRBV20-1 with TRBJ2-4, with D maybe TRBD2 (6 bases). The DNA end is a closer match to TRBJ2-7, so the J assignment may be wrong. This CDR3 comprises 12 residues. CDR1 is DFQATT, CDR2 SNEGSKA, per germline (reference sequence). The CDR3 DNA sequence: TGCAGTGCCCAAACGGGGGTCTCCGAGCAGTACTTC. It yields the protein CSAQTGVSEQYF.

This chain uses TRBV27 with TRBJ1-4; D is perhaps TRBD1 (5 bases). Germline-derived CDR1 and CDR2 are MNHEY and SMNVEV (reference sequence). The CDR3 is 14 amino acids. V gave up 6 bases and J gave up 2 bases, with 10 bases separating them. The CDR3 here is CASRTGGTNEKLFF. As DNA, the CDR3 is TGTGCCAGCAGGACCGGGGGGACTAATGAAAAACTGTTTTTT.

The gene calls are TRBV7-9 and TRBJ2-7; a possible D gene is TRBD2 (6 bases). V lost 1 base and J lost 3, with 10 bases in between. The CDR3 spans 14 residues. Germline V gene lookup returns CDR1 SEHNR and CDR2 FQNEAQ (reference sequence). The CDR3 spells CASSLGGVYYEQYF. In DNA form, the CDR3 reads TGTGCCAGCAGCTTAGGGGGGGTTTACTACGAGCAGTACTTC.

The chain has TRBV12-3 or TRBV12-4 and TRBJ2-7; D call uncertain. The CDR3 totals 12 residues. Trimming shortened V by 0 bases and J by 7 bases, and 7 bases separated the two germline ends. The CDR3 reads CASSLAPVEQYF. The CDR3, as DNA: TGTGCCAGCAGTTTAGCCCCGGTGGAGCAGTACTTC.

This chain joins TRBV25-1 and TRBJ2-3; TRBD1 or TRBD2 may be the D gene (6 bases each). V shed 7 bases and J shed 7 bases, with 12 bases lying between them. CDR1 is MGHDK, CDR2 SYGVNS, per germline. The CDR3 has 12 residues. This CDR3 reads CASTGGVYTQYF. The CDR3 DNA reads TGTGCCAGCACCGGGGGCGTTTATACGCAGTATTTT.

This clonotype showed up just a few times. The chain joins TRBV29-1 to TRBJ1-4; TRBD1 is a possible D gene (6 bases). The germline V and J ends were trimmed by 7 bases and 3 bases, with 18 bases remaining between them. The germline V gene encodes CDR1 SQVTM and CDR2 ANQGSEA. CDR3 size: 15 residues. The CDR3 DNA follows: TGCAGCGCTGAGAGGGGGGGCGCACCTAATGAAAAACTGTTTTTT. Residues: CSAERGGAPNEKLFF.

This rearrangement joins TRBV20-1 to TRBJ2-3; D not resolved. Per the germline V gene, CDR1 is DFQATT and CDR2 is SNEGSKA (reference sequence). The CDR3 has 14 amino acids. Between the trimmed V and J ends, which lost 5 bases and 5 bases, there was a span of 17 bases. CDR3 amino acids: CSASEPRAGDTQYF. The CDR3 DNA is TGCAGTGCTTCCGAACCCCGGGCAGGAGATACGCAGTATTTT.

CDR3 coding DNA: TGTGCCAGCTCACCCCTGGGACAGGGGGCAAATGGCTACACCTTC. Its protein is CASSPLGQGANGYTF. The chain recombines TRBV18 with TRBJ1-2, with TRBD1 matching 12 bases. Germline V CDR1 and CDR2: KGHSH, LQKENI. The CDR3 is 15 residues long. J gave up 6 bases and V 3 bases, and 5 bases lay outside the gene matches.

Many counts were recorded for this clonotype. The chain carries TRBV7-2 and TRBJ2-4; 8 bases map to TRBD2. V dropped 5 bases and J dropped 0; count of bases not matched to a gene: 9. The CDR3 is made up of 17 amino acids. The V gene's germline CDR1 is SGHTA and CDR2 FQGNSA. CDR3 sequence reads: CASSPGGGLIAKNIQYF. Written as DNA, the CDR3 is TGTGCCAGCAGCCCCGGGGGGGGTTTAATAGCCAAAAACATTCAGTACTTC. The entire variable domain, with the rest obtained from reference TRBV7-2 and TRBJ2-4, is as follows: GAGVSQSPSNKVTEKGKDVELRCDPISGHTALYWYRQSLGQGLEFLIYFQGNSAPDKSGLPSDRFSAERTGGSVSTLTIQRTQQEDSAVYLCASSPGGGLIAKNIQYFGAGTRLSVL.

This clonotype was detected many times. The chain is built from TRBV10-3 and TRBJ2-7, with a possible D match to TRBD2 (5 bases). Germline V gene lookup returns CDR1 ENHRY and CDR2 SYGVKD. V gave up 0 bases and J gave up 5 bases, with 11 bases separating them. CDR3 length: 14 amino acids. In nucleotides, the CDR3 is TGTGCCATCAGTGAGTCGCGGCAGGAGGACGAGCAGTACTTC. Amino acids: CAISESRQEDEQYF.

This rearrangement joins TRBV20-1 to TRBJ1-1; weak D call: TRBD1 (6 bases). The V and J ends lost 3 bases and 7 bases respectively, with 15 bases between them. The CDR3 has 13 amino acids. The germline CDR1 and CDR2 sequences are DFQATT and SNEGSKA (reference sequence). CDR3 DNA sequence: TGCAGTGCTAGCGTAGGGGACATCAGTGAAGCTTTCTTT. It yields the protein CSASVGDISEAFF.